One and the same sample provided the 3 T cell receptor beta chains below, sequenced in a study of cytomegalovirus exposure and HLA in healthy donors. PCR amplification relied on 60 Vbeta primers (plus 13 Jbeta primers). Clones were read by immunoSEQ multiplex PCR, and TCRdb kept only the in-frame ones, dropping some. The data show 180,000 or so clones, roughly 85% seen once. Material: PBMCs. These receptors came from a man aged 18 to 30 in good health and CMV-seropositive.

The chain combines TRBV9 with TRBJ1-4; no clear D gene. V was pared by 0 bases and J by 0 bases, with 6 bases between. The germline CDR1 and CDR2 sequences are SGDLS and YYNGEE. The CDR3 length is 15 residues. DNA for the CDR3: TGTGCCAGCAGCGTAGGTCCGGCAACTAATGAAAAACTGTTTTTT. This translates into CASSVGPATNEKLFF. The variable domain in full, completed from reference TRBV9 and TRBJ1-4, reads DSGVTQTPKHLITATGQRVTLRCSPRSGDLSVYWYQQSLDQGLQFLIQYYNGEERAKGNILERFSAQQFPDLHSELNLSSLELGDSALYFCASSVGPATNEKLFFGSGTQLSVL.

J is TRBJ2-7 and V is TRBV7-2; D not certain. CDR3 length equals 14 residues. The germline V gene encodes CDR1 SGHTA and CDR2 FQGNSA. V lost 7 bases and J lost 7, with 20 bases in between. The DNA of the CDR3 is TGTGCCAGCACAAAGGTAGGAGCCATGAGGGAGCAGTACTTC. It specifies CASTKVGAMREQYF. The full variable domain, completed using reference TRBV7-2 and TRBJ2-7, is GAGVSQSPSNKVTEKGKDVELRCDPISGHTALYWYRQSLGQGLEFLIYFQGNSAPDKSGLPSDRFSAERTGGSVSTLTIQRTQQEDSAVYLCASTKVGAMREQYFGPGTRLTVT.

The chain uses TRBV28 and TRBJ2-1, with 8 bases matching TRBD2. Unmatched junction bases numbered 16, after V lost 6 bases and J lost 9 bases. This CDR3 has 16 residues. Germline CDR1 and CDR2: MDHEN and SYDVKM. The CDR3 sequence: CASSSKVGRGGGEQFF. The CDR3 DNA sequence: TGTGCCAGCAGCTCCAAGGTTGGCCGGGGGGGTGGTGAGCAGTTCTTC.